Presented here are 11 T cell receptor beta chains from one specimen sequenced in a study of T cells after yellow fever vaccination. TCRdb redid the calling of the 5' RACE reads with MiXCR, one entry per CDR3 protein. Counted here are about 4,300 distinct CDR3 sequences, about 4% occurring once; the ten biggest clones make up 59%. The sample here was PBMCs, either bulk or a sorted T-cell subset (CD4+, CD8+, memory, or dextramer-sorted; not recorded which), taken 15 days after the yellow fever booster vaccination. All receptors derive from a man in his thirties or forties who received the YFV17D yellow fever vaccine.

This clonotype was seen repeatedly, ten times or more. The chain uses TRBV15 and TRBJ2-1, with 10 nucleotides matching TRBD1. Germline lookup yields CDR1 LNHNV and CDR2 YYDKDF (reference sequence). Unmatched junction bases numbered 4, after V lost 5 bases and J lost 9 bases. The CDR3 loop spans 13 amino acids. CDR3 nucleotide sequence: TGTGCCACCAGCTGGGACAGGGGTAGTGAGCAGTTCTTC. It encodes CATSWDRGSEQFF.

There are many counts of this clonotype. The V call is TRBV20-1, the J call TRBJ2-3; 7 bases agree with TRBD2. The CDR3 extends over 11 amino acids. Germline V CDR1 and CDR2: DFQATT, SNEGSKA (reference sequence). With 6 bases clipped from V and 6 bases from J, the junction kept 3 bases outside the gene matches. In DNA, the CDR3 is TGCAGTGCGCCGCGGGGGGATACGCAGTATTTT. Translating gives CSAPRGDTQYF.

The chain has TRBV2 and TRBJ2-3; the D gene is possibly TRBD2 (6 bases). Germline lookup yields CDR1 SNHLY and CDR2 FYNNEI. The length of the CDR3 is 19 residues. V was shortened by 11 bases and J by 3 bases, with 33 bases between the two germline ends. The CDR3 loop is CAFSFTLEPLAMMTDTQYF. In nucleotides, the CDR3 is TGTGCCTTCAGTTTTACATTGGAGCCTCTAGCGATGATGACAGATACGCAGTATTTT.

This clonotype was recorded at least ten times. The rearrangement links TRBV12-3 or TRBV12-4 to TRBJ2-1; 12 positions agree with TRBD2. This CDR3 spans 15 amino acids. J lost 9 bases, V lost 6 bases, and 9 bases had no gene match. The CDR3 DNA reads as TGTGCCAGCAGCAACCGACTAGCGGGAGCGGTTGAGCAGTTCTTC. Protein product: CASSNRLAGAVEQFF.

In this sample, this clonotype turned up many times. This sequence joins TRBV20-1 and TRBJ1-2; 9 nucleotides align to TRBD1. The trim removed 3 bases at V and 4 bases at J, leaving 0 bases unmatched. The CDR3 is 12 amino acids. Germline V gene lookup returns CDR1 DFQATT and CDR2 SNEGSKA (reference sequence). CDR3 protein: CSARDRGYGYTF. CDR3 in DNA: TGCAGTGCTAGGGACAGGGGCTATGGCTACACCTTC.

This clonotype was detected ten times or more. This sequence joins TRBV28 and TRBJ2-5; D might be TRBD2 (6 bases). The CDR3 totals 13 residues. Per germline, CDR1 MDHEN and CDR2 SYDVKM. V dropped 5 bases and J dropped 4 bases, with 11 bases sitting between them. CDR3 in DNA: TGTGCCAGCAGTAGGAGGGGCGTAGAGACCCAGTACTTC. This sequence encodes CASSRRGVETQYF.

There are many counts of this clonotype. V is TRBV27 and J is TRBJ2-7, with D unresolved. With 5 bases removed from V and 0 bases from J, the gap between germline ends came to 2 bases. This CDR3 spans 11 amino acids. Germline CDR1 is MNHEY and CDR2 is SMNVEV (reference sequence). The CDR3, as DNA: TGTGCCAGCAGTCACTCCTACGAGCAGTACTTC. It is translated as CASSHSYEQYF.

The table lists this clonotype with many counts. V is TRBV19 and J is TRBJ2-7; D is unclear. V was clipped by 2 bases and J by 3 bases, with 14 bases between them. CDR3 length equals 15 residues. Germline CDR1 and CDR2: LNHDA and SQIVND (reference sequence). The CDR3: CASSISVGRLYEQYF. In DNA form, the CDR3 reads TGTGCCAGTAGTATATCTGTGGGTCGGCTCTACGAGCAGTACTTC.

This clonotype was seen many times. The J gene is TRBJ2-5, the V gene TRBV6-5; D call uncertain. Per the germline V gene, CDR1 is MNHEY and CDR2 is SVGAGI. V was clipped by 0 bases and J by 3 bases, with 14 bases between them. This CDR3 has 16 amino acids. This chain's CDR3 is CASSYSAVSAEETQYF. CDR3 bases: TGTGCCAGCAGTTACTCGGCAGTATCAGCAGAAGAGACCCAGTACTTC.

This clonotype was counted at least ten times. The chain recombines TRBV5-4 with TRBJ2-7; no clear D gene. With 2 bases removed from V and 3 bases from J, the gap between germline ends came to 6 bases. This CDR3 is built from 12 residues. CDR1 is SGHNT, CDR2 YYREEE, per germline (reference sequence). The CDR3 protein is CASSFQHYEQYF. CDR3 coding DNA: TGTGCCAGCAGCTTCCAGCACTACGAGCAGTACTTC.

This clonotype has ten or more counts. The CDR3 spells CASSTRAAVRDREKLFF. The CDR3 DNA is TGTGCCAGCAGTACCCGAGCGGCTGTCCGGGACCGTGAAAAACTGTTTTTT. The chain uses TRBV2 and TRBJ1-4, with TRBD1 as a possible D gene (5 bases). Per the germline V gene, CDR1 is SNHLY and CDR2 is FYNNEI. Trimming removed 5 bases at V and 7 bases at J, with 23 bases between. The CDR3 is made up of 17 amino acids.